Listed here are 31 T cell receptor beta chains from one sample, sequenced in a study of T-cell reconstitution after alpha-beta-depleted transplantation in children. This sample's TCRbeta library carried unique molecular identifier barcodes. TCRdb processed the PCR reads anew with MiXCR; each CDR3 protein has one entry. The table records approximately 300,000 distinct CDR3 sequences, 6% to 10% of them present only once. The study, taken as a whole, reports: Newly generated T cells supplied most T-cell counts and diversity one year post-transplant.

No antigens are known for them. The input for sequencing was peripheral blood, taken 360 days after TCRalphabeta/CD19-depleted stem cell transplant. These receptors were obtained from a female patient aged 2-9 years who had a stem cell transplant for Fanconi anemia, so the T cells may come from the graft donor.

This clonotype was seen many times. This rearrangement joins TRBV3-1 to TRBJ2-4; D assignment may be TRBD1 or TRBD2 (5 bases each). V lost 0 bases, J lost 6 bases, and 15 bases lay in between. The CDR3 runs to 16 residues. Germline V CDR1 and CDR2: LGHDT, YNNKEL (reference sequence). CDR3 bases: TGTGCCAGCAGCCAAGATGGGGGTTGGGACGGAAACATTCAGTACTTC. Translated, it gives CASSQDGGWDGNIQYF.

This clonotype was observed a few times. The chain combines TRBV11-3 with TRBJ2-7, with a tentative D call TRBD2 (5 bases). In germline, CDR1 is SGHNT, CDR2 YENEEA. The CDR3 runs 15 residues. The V end was cut by 4 bases, the J end by 0 bases, with 13 bases between. CDR3 residues: CASSYRAGSSYEQYF. CDR3 in DNA: TGTGCCAGCAGCTATCGGGCGGGTAGCTCCTACGAGCAGTACTTC. The full variable domain, rest sourced from reference TRBV11-3 and TRBJ2-7, is EAGVVQSPRYKIIEKKQPVAFWCNPISGHNTLYWYLQNLGQGPELLIRYENEEAVDDSQLPKDRFSAERLKGVDSTLKIQPAELGDSAVYLCASSYRAGSSYEQYFGPGTRLTVT.

This clonotype is labeled medium-sized. The chain is built from TRBV7-2 and TRBJ2-6, with a possible D match to TRBD1 (6 bases). CDR3 length equals 17 residues. CDR1 and CDR2 from the germline V gene are SGHTA and FQGNSA. Trimming left V 5 bases short and J 2 bases short, with 16 bases between. Here the CDR3 reads CASSPPQGIAGANVLTF. The CDR3 nucleotides are TGTGCCAGCAGCCCCCCACAGGGTATAGCTGGGGCCAACGTCCTGACTTTC.

This clonotype occurred many times. The V and J genes are TRBV6-5 and TRBJ1-2; D remains ambiguous. This CDR3 comprises 12 residues. Germline V gives CDR1 MNHEY, CDR2 SVGAGI. Trimming left V 0 bases short and J 8 bases short, with 7 bases between. CDR3 DNA: TGTGCCAGCAGTTACTCAGGCGGCGGCTACACCTTC. It is translated as CASSYSGGGYTF.

This clonotype occurred many times. The gene calls are TRBV6-5 and TRBJ1-2; D unclear. CDR1 and CDR2 (germline): MNHEY, SVGAGI. This CDR3 contains 13 residues. V was shortened by 6 bases and J by 8 bases, with 16 bases between the two germline ends. CDR3 region: CASRYRLTSGYTF. The CDR3 DNA sequence: TGTGCCAGCAGGTACCGTCTGACCTCCGGCTACACCTTC.

J is TRBJ2-3 and V is TRBV5-1; 7 bases match TRBD2. The junction had 9 bases not matched to a gene; V was cut back by 2 bases and J by 0 bases. CDR3 length equals 17 residues. The germline V gene encodes CDR1 SGHRS and CDR2 YFSETQ. The CDR3 nucleotides are TGCGCCAGCAGCTTTAGAAGCGGGGCCTCTAGCACAGATACGCAGTATTTT. This codes for CASSFRSGASSTDTQYF.

The chain links TRBV12-3 or TRBV12-4 to TRBJ1-1; 7 bases fit TRBD1. Trimming cost V 0 bases and J 7 bases; bases outside gene matches: 2. The CDR3 spans 13 residues. CDR3 in amino acids: CASSLATGDEAFF. CDR3 nucleotide sequence: TGTGCCAGCAGTTTAGCCACAGGGGATGAAGCTTTCTTT.

This clonotype was found a few times. The V gene is TRBV5-1, the J gene TRBJ2-7; 8 nucleotides match TRBD2. The CDR3 runs to 15 residues. Germline values: CDR1 SGHRS, CDR2 YFSETQ. J lost 5 bases, V lost 4 bases, and 11 bases had no gene match. The CDR3 is CASSLRDPGGDEQYF. The CDR3 DNA reads as TGCGCCAGCAGCCTCCGGGACCCCGGGGGGGACGAGCAGTACTTC.

This clonotype has at least ten counts. The genes are TRBV5-6 and TRBJ2-2, with TRBD1 matching 9 bases. CDR3 length: 15 amino acids. After removal of 3 bases from V and 6 bases from J, the junction contained 6 bases not matched to a gene. Germline V gene data show CDR1 as SGHDT and CDR2 as YYEEEE. The CDR3 sequence: CASSSGQGLPGELFF. CDR3 coding DNA: TGTGCCAGCAGCTCGGGACAGGGTCTGCCCGGGGAGCTGTTTTTT.

By sample fraction, this clonotype is medium-sized. The chain has TRBV9 and TRBJ2-3; 9 bases map to TRBD2. From germline, CDR1 is SGDLS and CDR2 YYNGEE. The V and J ends lost 0 bases and 3 bases, in that order; junction bases with no gene match: 8. The CDR3 sequence is 17 residues long. CDR3 loop: CASSVVDSGSATDTQYF. In nucleotides, the CDR3 is TGTGCCAGCAGCGTAGTGGATAGCGGGAGCGCAACAGATACGCAGTATTTT.

This clonotype has at least ten counts. The chain employs TRBV7-2 and TRBJ1-2; 7 bases fit TRBD1. This CDR3 contains 13 residues. Germline assignment: CDR1 SGHTA and CDR2 FQGNSA. Trimming cost V 5 bases and J 6 bases; bases outside gene matches: 6. DNA for the CDR3: TGTGCCAGCAGCCCGCAGGGGGGCAATGGCTACACCTTC. It specifies CASSPQGGNGYTF.

In nucleotides, the CDR3 is TGTGCCAGCAGCTCGACCAGGGGGCGGCCCGGCAATCAGCCCCAGCATTTT. Amino acids: CASSSTRGRPGNQPQHF. This rearrangement joins TRBV5-6 to TRBJ1-5; TRBD1 aligns across 8 bases. The CDR3 runs to 17 residues. Germline CDR1 reads SGHDT; CDR2 reads YYEEEE. J gave up 2 bases and V 3 bases, and 10 bases lay outside the gene matches.

This clonotype was picked up many times. This chain uses TRBV20-1 with TRBJ2-1, with TRBD2 matching over 9 bases. The CDR3 loop spans 15 amino acids. CDR1 and CDR2 (germline): DFQATT, SNEGSKA (reference sequence). V lost 4 bases, J lost 0 bases, and 4 bases stayed unmatched. The CDR3 spells CSATGGRGSYNEQFF. The CDR3 DNA sequence: TGCAGTGCTACCGGCGGGAGGGGCTCCTACAATGAGCAGTTCTTC.

The gene calls are TRBV21-1 and TRBJ2-7; TRBD1, the D gene given by the table, was not confirmed from the DNA. TRBV21-1 is a pseudogene. The CDR3 is 18 residues long. The CDR3: CASIVRDREVPFSYEQYF. The CDR3 coding sequence is TGTGCCAGCATTGTCCGGGACAGGGAAGTCCCTTTTTCCTACGAGCAGTACTTC.

This clonotype showed up many times. The rearrangement joins TRBV29-1 to TRBJ2-1, with TRBD2 as a possible D gene (6 bases). This CDR3 has 15 amino acids. The V end lost 7 bases, the J end lost 2 bases, and 18 bases lay between the germline ends. The V gene's germline CDR1 is SQVTM and CDR2 ANQGSEA. The CDR3 is CSAALGGSAYNEQFF. In DNA form, the CDR3 reads TGCAGCGCCGCTCTCGGGGGTAGCGCCTACAATGAGCAGTTCTTC.

The CDR3 loop is CATSDSGPGTRAFF. For the CDR3, the DNA is TGTGCCACCAGTGATTCCGGCCCCGGGACAAGGGCTTTCTTT. The chain recombines TRBV24-1 with TRBJ1-1, with D possibly matching TRBD1 (6 bases). CDR3 size: 14 residues. Germline CDR1 KGHDR, CDR2 SFDVKD. V lost 2 bases to trimming and J lost 11 bases, with 17 bases between them.

There are a few counts of this clonotype. The chain couples TRBV4-2 to TRBJ2-7; weak D call: TRBD2 (5 bases). V gave up 0 bases and J gave up 4 bases, with 10 bases separating them. Germline-derived CDR1 and CDR2 are LGHNA and YNFKEQ. The CDR3 is 14 amino acids. CDR3 sequence: CASSQDPLAYEQYF. Here the CDR3 DNA reads TGTGCCAGCAGCCAAGATCCGCTAGCTTACGAGCAGTACTTC.

The chain joins TRBV2 to TRBJ1-4, with no clear D. This CDR3 region has 16 residues. Germline values: CDR1 SNHLY, CDR2 FYNNEI. V lost 7 bases to trimming and J lost 6 bases, with 21 bases between them. The CDR3 region has the DNA TGTGCCAGCAAGGTACAGCCGAACTTCGTAGATGAAAAACTGTTTTTT. Protein: CASKVQPNFVDEKLFF.

CDR3 DNA: TGTGCCAGCAACTTCGGCTTTAAGGCTAGCAGGGCCAATGAGCAGTTCTTC. It yields the protein CASNFGFKASRANEQFF. This rearrangement joins TRBV12-3 or TRBV12-4 to TRBJ2-1; D might be TRBD1 or TRBD2, each matching 5 bases. This CDR3 region has 17 residues. V lost 7 bases to trimming and J lost 6 bases, with 25 bases between them.

The chain links TRBV7-8 to TRBJ2-7; D may correspond to TRBD1 or TRBD2 (5 bases each). Germline CDR1 reads SGHVS; CDR2 reads FQNEAQ. V lost 5 bases to trimming and J lost 3 bases, with 14 bases between them. The CDR3 extends over 14 amino acids. CDR3 nucleotide sequence: TGTGCCAGCAGCCATCGGGGCAAAATCTACGAGCAGTACTTC. Protein: CASSHRGKIYEQYF.

V gene TRBV13 combines with J gene TRBJ2-3; 8 bases fit TRBD2. Trimming cost V 5 bases and J 2 bases; bases outside gene matches: 6. CDR3 length equals 15 residues. From germline, CDR1 is PRHDT and CDR2 FYEKMQ (reference sequence). The CDR3 nucleotides read TGTGCCAGCAGCATAACAGCGGGGGTCACAGATACGCAGTATTTT. Its protein is CASSITAGVTDTQYF.

At least ten counts were recorded for this clonotype. The rearrangement uses TRBV5-1 and TRBJ2-2, with 8 bases aligning to TRBD1. J gave up 7 bases and V 3 bases, and 14 bases lay outside the gene matches. Per germline, CDR1 SGHRS and CDR2 YFSETQ. This CDR3 region has 17 residues. In nucleotides, the CDR3 is TGCGCCAGCAGCTCGCCCGAGGACAGGGTTTGGGACGGGGAGCTGTTTTTT. Protein sequence: CASSSPEDRVWDGELFF.

This clonotype was picked up many times. The V gene is TRBV6-4, the J gene TRBJ2-2; no clear D. CDR1 is MRHNA and CDR2 is SNTAGT in the germline V gene. The length of the CDR3 is 13 residues. The ends were cut back, 4 bases at V and 1 base at J, with 4 bases in the middle. The CDR3, as DNA: TGTGCCAGCAGTGGAGGGAACACCGGGGAGCTGTTTTTT. Translating it yields CASSGGNTGELFF.

This clonotype occurred many times. This sequence joins TRBV20-1 and TRBJ2-5; no firm D call. Germline CDR1 is DFQATT and CDR2 is SNEGSKA (reference sequence). The germline V and J ends were trimmed by 3 bases and 5 bases, with 4 bases remaining between them. This CDR3 has 10 amino acids. DNA of the CDR3: TGCAGTGCTAGTAAGGAGACCCAGTACTTC. This encodes CSASKETQYF.

The chain carries TRBV28 and TRBJ1-2; TRBD1 aligns across 8 bases. CDR1 is MDHEN, CDR2 SYDVKM, per germline. CDR3 size: 12 residues. J lost 4 bases, V lost 8 bases, and 3 bases had no gene match. CDR3 in amino acids: CASETGVYGYTF. The CDR3 DNA is TGTGCCAGCGAGACAGGGGTCTATGGCTACACCTTC.

The chain couples TRBV20-1 to TRBJ2-1; D remains unclear. V lost 0 bases, J lost 2 bases, and 5 bases lay in between. CDR3 size: 13 residues. Germline loops: CDR1 DFQATT, CDR2 SNEGSKA (reference sequence). CDR3 in amino acids: CSARDQTYNEQFF. The CDR3 bases are TGCAGTGCTAGAGATCAGACCTACAATGAGCAGTTCTTC.

This clonotype occurred many times. V and J are TRBV28 and TRBJ2-7; the match to TRBD1 covers 8 bases. J was trimmed by 4 bases and V by 7 bases; bases with no gene match: 12. The CDR3 has 15 residues. Germline loops: CDR1 MDHEN, CDR2 SYDVKM. The CDR3 here is CASKRTGKSPYEQYF. DNA of the CDR3: TGTGCCAGCAAGAGGACAGGGAAATCCCCTTACGAGCAGTACTTC.

This clonotype was detected a few times. The J gene is TRBJ2-7, the V gene TRBV4-1; no firm D call. This CDR3 has 15 residues. Deletions cut 1 base from V and 3 bases from J, with 13 bases between. From germline, CDR1 is MGHRA and CDR2 YSYEKL. DNA of the CDR3: TGCGCCAGCAGCCAAGGGCCCCTAGGGAACTACGAGCAGTACTTC. Amino acid sequence: CASSQGPLGNYEQYF.

This clonotype was recorded at least ten times. CDR3 coding DNA: TGTGCCAGCAGCTTGGCCAAAGAGACCCAGTACTTC. Protein product: CASSLAKETQYF. The chain has TRBV5-6 and TRBJ2-5; D unresolved. CDR1 and CDR2 (germline): SGHDT, YYEEEE. There are 12 residues in the CDR3. Trimming removed 0 bases at V and 3 bases at J, with 3 bases between.

The chain couples TRBV7-8 to TRBJ2-7; 9 bases line up with TRBD1. The V and J ends lost 5 bases and 5 bases, in that order; junction bases with no gene match: 7. Germline lookup yields CDR1 SGHVS and CDR2 FQNEAQ. The CDR3 extends over 14 amino acids. CDR3 protein: CASSPTGGRDEQYF. DNA of the CDR3: TGTGCCAGCAGCCCGACAGGGGGTAGGGACGAGCAGTACTTC.

V and J are TRBV7-3 and TRBJ1-6; tentatively, D is TRBD1 (5 bases). This CDR3 has 12 amino acids. Trimming left V 6 bases short and J 12 bases short, with 12 bases between. Germline lookup yields CDR1 SGHTA and CDR2 FQGTGA. The CDR3 DNA follows: TGTGCCAGCAGTCCAGGGAGGGGACCCCTCCACTTT. Protein product: CASSPGRGPLHF. The complete variable domain, with remaining parts taken from reference TRBV7-3 and TRBJ1-6, reads GAGVSQTPSNKVTEKGKYVELRCDPISGHTALYWYRQSLGQGPEFLIYFQGTGAADDSGLPNDRFFAVRPEGSVSTLKIQRTERGDSAVYLCASSPGRGPLHFGNGTRLTVT.